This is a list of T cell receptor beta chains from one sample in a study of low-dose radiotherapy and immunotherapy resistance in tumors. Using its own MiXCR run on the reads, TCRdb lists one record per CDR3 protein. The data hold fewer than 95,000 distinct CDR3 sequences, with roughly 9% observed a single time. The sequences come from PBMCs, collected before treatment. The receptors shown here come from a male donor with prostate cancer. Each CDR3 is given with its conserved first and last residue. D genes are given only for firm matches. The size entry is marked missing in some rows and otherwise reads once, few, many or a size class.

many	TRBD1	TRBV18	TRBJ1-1	CASSPPGTVNTEAFF	TGTGCCAGCTCACCACCGGGGACAGTGAACACTGAAGCTTTCTTT
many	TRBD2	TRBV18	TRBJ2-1	CASSPPRLAGGDEQFF	TGTGCCAGCTCACCACCTAGACTAGCGGGCGGCGATGAGCAGTTCTTC
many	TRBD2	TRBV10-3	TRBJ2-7	CAISGLAASEQYF	TGTGCCATCAGCGGACTAGCTGCGAGCGAGCAGTACTTC
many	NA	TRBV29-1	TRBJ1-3	CSAGANSGNTIYF	TGCAGCGCCGGGGCTAACTCTGGAAACACCATATATTTT
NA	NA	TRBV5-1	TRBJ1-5	CASSLAGSGQPQHF	TGCGCCAGCAGCTTGGCGGGGTCGGGTCAGCCCCAGCATTTT
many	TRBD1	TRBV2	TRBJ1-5	CASSEETGENQPQHF	TGTGCCAGCAGTGAAGAGACAGGGGAAAATCAGCCCCAGCATTTT
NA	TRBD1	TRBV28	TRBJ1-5	CASSDRERQLQRF	TGTGCCAGCAGCGACAGGGAACGGCAGCTCCAGCGTTTT
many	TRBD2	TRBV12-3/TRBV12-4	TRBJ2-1	CASSFSSGGNEQFF	TGTGCCAGCAGTTTTAGTAGCGGGGGCAATGAGCAGTTCTTC
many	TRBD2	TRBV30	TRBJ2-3	CAWRRPTSAPDTQYF	TGTGCCTGGAGACGCCCGACTAGCGCCCCAGATACGCAGTATTTT
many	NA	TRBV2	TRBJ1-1	CASSVRQSNTEAFF	TGTGCCAGCAGTGTCAGGCAGAGTAACACTGAAGCTTTCTTT
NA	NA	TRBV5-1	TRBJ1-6	CASSLAGTERSPLHF	TGCGCCAGCAGCTTGGCCGGAACAGAACGTTCACCCCTCCACTTT
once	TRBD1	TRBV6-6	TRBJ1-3	CASSSTGLRGNTIYF	TGTGCCAGCAGTTCGACAGGGCTAAGAGGAAACACCATATATTTT
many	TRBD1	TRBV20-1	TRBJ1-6	CSAEPTGQGNSPLHF	TGCAGTGCGGAGCCCACGGGACAGGGGAATTCACCCCTCCACTTT
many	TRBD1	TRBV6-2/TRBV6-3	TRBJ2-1	CASSYKDRVYNEQFF	TGTGCCAGCAGTTACAAGGACAGGGTATACAATGAGCAGTTCTTC
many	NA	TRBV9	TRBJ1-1	CASSVSRLNTEAFF	TGTGCCAGCAGCGTCAGTCGGTTGAACACTGAAGCTTTCTTT
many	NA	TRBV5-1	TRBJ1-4	CASSSLSGGNEKLFF	TGCGCCAGCAGCTCCCTAAGCGGGGGTAATGAAAAACTGTTTTTT
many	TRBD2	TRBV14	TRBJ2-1	CASSHSGSIGEQFF	TGTGCCAGCAGCCATAGCGGGAGTATAGGTGAGCAGTTCTTC
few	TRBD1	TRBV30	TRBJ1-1	CAWRDRGNTEAFF	TGTGCCTGGAGAGACAGGGGAAACACTGAAGCTTTCTTT
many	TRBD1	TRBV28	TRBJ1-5	CASSFRGVQPQHF	TGTGCCAGCAGTTTCAGGGGGGTTCAGCCCCAGCATTTT
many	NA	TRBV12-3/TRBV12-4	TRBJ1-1	CASTGFDTEAFF	TGTGCCAGTACAGGGTTTGACACTGAAGCTTTCTTT
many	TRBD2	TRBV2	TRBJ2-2	CASNLRTSGTAGELFF	TGTGCCAGCAACCTCCGGACTAGCGGGACAGCCGGGGAGCTGTTTTTT
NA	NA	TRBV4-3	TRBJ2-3	CASSQGAAPSTDTQYF	TGCGCCAGCAGCCAAGGGGCAGCTCCTAGCACAGATACGCAGTATTTT
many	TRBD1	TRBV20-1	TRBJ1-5	CSARDLPGTDNQPQHF	TGCAGTGCTAGAGATCTTCCGGGGACAGACAATCAGCCCCAGCATTTT
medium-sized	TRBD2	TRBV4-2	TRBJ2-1	CASSQEAGGPTNEQFF	TGTGCCAGCAGCCAAGAAGCGGGAGGGCCGACCAATGAGCAGTTCTTC
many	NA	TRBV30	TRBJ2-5	CAWSVFGETQYF	TGTGCCTGGAGTGTATTTGGTGAGACCCAGTACTTC
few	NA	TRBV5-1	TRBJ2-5	CASSLELSETQYF	TGCGCCAGCAGCTTGGAACTCAGTGAGACCCAGTACTTC
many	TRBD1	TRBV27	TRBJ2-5	CASSTGGGLGTHHF	TGTGCCAGCAGCACAGGGGGCGGACTAGGGACCCACCACTTC
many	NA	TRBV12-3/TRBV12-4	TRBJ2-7	CASSFEAGYYEQYF	TGTGCCAGCAGTTTTGAGGCAGGTTACTACGAGCAGTACTTC
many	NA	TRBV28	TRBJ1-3	CASSFLPGTSHGNTIYF	TGTGCCAGCAGTTTTCTGCCTGGGACATCCCATGGAAACACCATATATTTT
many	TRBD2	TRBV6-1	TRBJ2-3	CASRTGTSGPTSTDTQYF	TGTGCCAGCAGAACCGGGACTAGCGGGCCCACTAGCACAGATACGCAGTATTTT
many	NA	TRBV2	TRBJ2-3	CASSEAPNF	TGTGCCAGCAGTGAAGCGCCGAATTTT
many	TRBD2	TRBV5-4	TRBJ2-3	CASSLGVAGVIDTQYF	TGTGCCAGCAGCTTGGGGGTAGCGGGAGTAATAGATACGCAGTATTTT
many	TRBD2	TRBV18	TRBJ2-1	CASSRSTSGVNEQFF	TGTGCCAGCTCACGATCGACTAGCGGCGTCAATGAGCAGTTCTTC
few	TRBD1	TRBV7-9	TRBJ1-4	CASSYGQGSLLFF	TGTGCCAGCAGCTATGGACAGGGGAGCTTACTGTTTTTT
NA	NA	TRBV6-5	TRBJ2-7	CASRTLGHKNYEQYF	TGTGCCAGCAGAACTTTGGGACACAAAAACTACGAGCAGTACTTC
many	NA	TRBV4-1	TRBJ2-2	CASSQDFEGAGELFF	TGCGCCAGCAGCCAAGATTTCGAAGGAGCCGGGGAGCTGTTTTTT
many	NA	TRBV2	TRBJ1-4	CASSVGAANEKLFF	TGTGCCAGCAGTGTCGGGGCGGCTAATGAAAAACTGTTTTTT
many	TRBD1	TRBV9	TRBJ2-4	CASSPGQGVGIQYF	TGTGCCAGCAGCCCGGGACAGGGGGTAGGCATTCAGTACTTC
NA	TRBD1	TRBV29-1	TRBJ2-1	CSVTGAHEQFF	TGCAGCGTGACAGGGGCACATGAGCAGTTCTTC
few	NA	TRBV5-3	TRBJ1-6	CASSLGDNSNSPLHF	TGTGCCAGCAGCTTGGGGGACAACTCGAATTCACCCCTCCACTTT
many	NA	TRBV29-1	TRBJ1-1	CSVEDDGVSTEAFF	TGCAGCGTTGAAGACGATGGGGTGTCCACTGAAGCTTTCTTT
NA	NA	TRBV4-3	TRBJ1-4	CASSQENPSGEKLFF	TGCGCCAGCAGCCAAGAGAACCCCTCGGGAGAAAAACTGTTTTTT
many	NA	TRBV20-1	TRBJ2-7	CSARDLGTLYEQYF	TGCAGTGCTAGAGATCTGGGTACTCTTTACGAGCAGTACTTC
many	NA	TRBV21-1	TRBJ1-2	CASQGPGGYGYTF	TGTGCCAGTCAGGGCCCGGGCGGCTATGGCTACACCTTC
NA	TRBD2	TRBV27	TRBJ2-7	CASSPRAGGAAAYEQYF	TGTGCCAGCAGTCCTAGGGCGGGAGGGGCAGCAGCCTACGAGCAGTACTTC